This T cell receptor (beta chain) was captured in a study of blood T cells in healthy people across ages. Study-level findings and limits: Unsorted PBMC material precluded a definitive naive versus antigen-experienced comparison. Total diversity from one million sequenced T cells was likely underestimated.

For this clonotype: What it recognizes is unknown. One end of the junction does not line up with germline, which may come from a read error.

CDR3 length: 12 amino acids. CDR1 is MNHNY, CDR2 SVGAGI, per germline (reference sequence). Alongside a J-beta primer mix, a sample-barcoded 5' primer served in a second PCR lasting about 7 to 12 cycles. In TCRdb, the 5' RACE reads were re-called with MiXCR into one record per CDR3 protein. The sample holds hundreds of thousands of distinct CDR3 sequences; roughly 31% are singletons and the top ten take around 16%. Sequenced input: blood. The TCR comes from a woman older than 75 in good health. The chain links TRBV6-6 to TRBJ2-1; TRBD1 matches 7 bases. CDR3 residues: CVSTGQFGEQFF. Written as DNA, the CDR3 is TGTGTCAGCACGGGACAGTTCGGTGAGCAGTTCTTC.